Below, 2 T cell receptor beta chains from the same sample are listed, as sequenced in a study of blood T cells in healthy people across ages (dated by TCRdb to 2015 to 2017). Libraries were constructed by 5' RACE. A second about 7 to 12 cycle PCR used a sample-barcoded 5' primer and a J-beta primer mix. The public reads were reanalyzed by TCRdb: fastp trimming at Q25, MiXCR alignment, in-frame beta chains only. Each CDR3 protein gets just one entry, which takes the most common genes and DNA from the rows behind it. Within this sample are roughly 1.9 million distinct CDR3 sequences, with around 42% of them counted one time only. The biggest ten clones account for about 21% of the sample. Material for sequencing was blood. Receptor source: a human donor in good health.

This clonotype was counted between two and nine times. The gene calls are TRBV4-1 and TRBJ2-1, with D unclear. The ends were cut back, 2 bases at V and 6 bases at J, with 11 bases in the middle. The germline V gene encodes CDR1 MGHRA and CDR2 YSYEKL. The CDR3 length is 14 residues. CDR3 in amino acids: CASSQFPRTNEQFF. The DNA of the CDR3 is TGCGCCAGCAGCCAATTCCCCAGGACCAATGAGCAGTTCTTC.

This clonotype was found once. This chain connects TRBV20-1 to TRBJ1-4; 9 bases agree with TRBD1. CDR1 is DFQATT, CDR2 SNEGSKA, per germline (reference sequence). V shed 3 bases and J 8 bases; nucleotides not matched to a gene: 4. The CDR3 consists of 13 residues. CDR3 sequence: CSASHRGHEKLFF. The CDR3 DNA is TGCAGTGCTAGCCACAGGGGGCACGAAAAACTGTTTTTT.